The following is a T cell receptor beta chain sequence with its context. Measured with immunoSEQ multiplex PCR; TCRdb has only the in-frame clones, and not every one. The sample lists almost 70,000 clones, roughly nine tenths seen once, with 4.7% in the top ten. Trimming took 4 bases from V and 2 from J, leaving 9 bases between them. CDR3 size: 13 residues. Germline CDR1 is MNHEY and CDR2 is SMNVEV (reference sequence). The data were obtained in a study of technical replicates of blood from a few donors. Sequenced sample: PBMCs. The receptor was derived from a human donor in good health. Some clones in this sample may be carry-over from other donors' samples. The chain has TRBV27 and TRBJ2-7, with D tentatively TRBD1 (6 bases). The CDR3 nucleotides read TGTGCCAGCAGTTACAGGGTGACCTACGAGCAGTACTTC. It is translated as CASSYRVTYEQYF.